This T cell receptor beta chain stems from a study of cytomegalovirus exposure and HLA in healthy donors. Broader study findings: For TCR beta chains, V- and J-gene trimming was later linked to a missense DCLRE1C variant.

A note on this clone: Antigen: not known.

PCR employed 60 Vbeta and 13 Jbeta primers. Repertoires were generated with immunoSEQ multiplex PCR, while TCRdb's copy carries only in-frame clones and drops some. The data hold some 130,000 clones, with over 70% observed a single time. Germline V gene data show CDR1 as SEHNR and CDR2 as FQNEAQ (reference sequence). V lost 1 base to trimming and J lost 0 bases, with 12 bases between them. The CDR3 covers 16 residues. The TCR comes from a man aged 35 to 55 in good health and CMV-seronegative. Specimen: PBMCs. This chain uses TRBV7-9 with TRBJ2-5, with D tentatively TRBD2 (5 bases). CDR3 bases: TGTGCCAGCAGCTTAGATGGGAGAATGAACCAAGAGACCCAGTACTTC. Its translation: CASSLDGRMNQETQYF. The full variable domain, with the rest looked up from reference TRBV7-9 and TRBJ2-5, is DTGVSQNPRHKITKRGQNVTFRCDPISEHNRLYWYRQTLGQGPEFLTYFQNEAQLEKSRLLSDRFSAERPKGSFSTLEIQRTEQGDSAMYLCASSLDGRMNQETQYFGPGTRLLVL.